These 30 T cell receptor beta chains came from one sample sequenced in a study of cytomegalovirus exposure and HLA in healthy donors. The PCR made use of 60 Vbeta and 13 Jbeta primers. Produced via immunoSEQ multiplex PCR; TCRdb's table is partial and in-frame only. The sample holds 100,000 to 150,000 clones. The specimen sequenced was PBMCs. The receptors shown here come from a woman between 40 and 50 years old in good health and CMV-seronegative.

This chain connects TRBV28 to TRBJ1-5; 9 bases map to TRBD1. This CDR3 region has 20 residues. The trim removed 3 bases at V and 7 bases at J, leaving 22 bases unmatched. CDR1 and CDR2 from the germline V gene are MDHEN and SYDVKM. The CDR3 sequence: CASSFRTYRGRGLERQPQHF. As DNA, the CDR3 is TGTGCCAGCAGTTTTCGGACTTACAGGGGGCGGGGGTTGGAAAGGCAGCCCCAGCATTTT.

J is TRBJ2-2 and V is TRBV6-6; 12 bases line up with TRBD1. This CDR3 region has 15 residues. Germline V gene data show CDR1 as MNHNY and CDR2 as SVGAGI (reference sequence). V shed 4 bases and J 6 bases; nucleotides not matched to a gene: 3. CDR3 sequence: CASSLGQGAAGELFF. CDR3 DNA sequence: TGTGCCAGCAGTTTGGGACAGGGGGCTGCCGGGGAGCTGTTTTTT.

The chain joins TRBV29-1 to TRBJ2-5; 11 bases match TRBD1. Germline assignment: CDR1 SQVTM and CDR2 ANQGSEA. This CDR3 is built from 13 residues. The trim removed 7 bases at V and 4 bases at J, leaving 5 bases unmatched. CDR3 loop: CSAAGTGGETQYF. For the CDR3, the DNA is TGCAGCGCCGCCGGGACAGGGGGAGAGACCCAGTACTTC.

This chain uses TRBV4-2 with TRBJ2-3; 13 positions match TRBD2. The length of the CDR3 is 19 residues. Trimming at V came to 4 bases and at J to 2 bases, leaving 12 bases not matched to a gene. Germline assignment: CDR1 LGHNA and CDR2 YNFKEQ. The CDR3 region has the DNA TGTGCCAGCAGCCTCTGGGGACTAGCGGGGTCTCGGATCACAGATACGCAGTATTTT. Translated, it gives CASSLWGLAGSRITDTQYF.

The chain uses TRBV7-9 and TRBJ2-1, with a weak D call TRBD1 (5 bases). This CDR3 has 11 amino acids. V shed 6 bases and J shed 10 bases, with 10 bases lying between them. From germline, CDR1 is SEHNR and CDR2 FQNEAQ (reference sequence). In DNA form, the CDR3 reads TGTGCCAGCAGAGGCAGGACAGAGCAGTTCTTC. Translated: CASRGRTEQFF. Full variable domain (missing parts from reference TRBV7-9 and TRBJ2-1): DTGVSQNPRHKITKRGQNVTFRCDPISEHNRLYWYRQTLGQGPEFLTYFQNEAQLEKSRLLSDRFSAERPKGSFSTLEIQRTEQGDSAMYLCASRGRTEQFFGPGTRLTVL.

V gene TRBV15 combines with J gene TRBJ2-5; 7 nucleotides align to TRBD1. Germline CDR1 and CDR2: LNHNV and YYDKDF (reference sequence). The CDR3 consists of 15 residues. V lost 2 bases and J lost 2; bases outside the gene matches: 5. The CDR3, as DNA: TGTGCCACCAGCAGATCGGGACAGTCACAAGAGACCCAGTACTTC. It encodes CATSRSGQSQETQYF. The entire variable domain, with the rest obtained from reference TRBV15 and TRBJ2-5, is as follows: DAMVIQNPRYQVTQFGKPVTLSCSQTLNHNVMYWYQQKSSQAPKLLFHYYDKDFNNEADTPDNFQSRRPNTSFCFLDIRSPGLGDTAMYLCATSRSGQSQETQYFGPGTRLLVL.

The CDR3 is CASSLEVGQGPYEQYF. The CDR3 coding sequence is TGTGCCAGCAGCTTGGAGGTTGGACAGGGTCCCTACGAGCAGTACTTC. V gene TRBV5-4 combines with J gene TRBJ2-7, with 8 nucleotides matching TRBD1. The CDR3 is 16 amino acids. With V trimmed by 0 bases and J by 2 bases, 7 bases remained unmatched. The V gene's germline CDR1 is SGHNT and CDR2 YYREEE (reference sequence).

This rearrangement joins TRBV28 to TRBJ1-5; 7 nucleotides agree with TRBD1. The V segment lost 6 bases and the J segment 11 bases; nucleotides outside the gene matches: 16. The CDR3 contains 15 residues. In germline, CDR1 is MDHEN, CDR2 SYDVKM. The CDR3: CASSPGDRVGLAQHF. The CDR3 DNA sequence: TGTGCCAGCAGCCCAGGCGACAGGGTGGGCTTGGCCCAGCATTTT.

The gene calls are TRBV5-1 and TRBJ1-1; weak D call: TRBD1 (5 bases). The CDR3 contains 13 residues. Per germline, CDR1 SGHRS and CDR2 YFSETQ. Trimming pared 4 bases from V and 1 base from J, leaving 8 bases between. CDR3 DNA: TGCGCCAGCAGCCGCGGACAGAACACTGAAGCTTTCTTT. It specifies CASSRGQNTEAFF.

The DNA of the CDR3 is TGTGCCAGCAGTTCTTTTTTTGAGGAGGGGAGACTCTACGAGCAGTACTTC. Protein: CASSSFFEEGRLYEQYF. This chain links TRBV28 with TRBJ2-7, with D possibly matching TRBD2 (6 bases). The V gene's germline CDR1 is MDHEN and CDR2 SYDVKM. This CDR3 has 17 amino acids. Trimming took off 4 bases at V and 3 bases at J, with 22 bases between the two ends.

The chain joins TRBV11-2 to TRBJ2-2, with D uncertain. CDR1 SGHAT and CDR2 FQNNGV come from the germline V gene. Trimming pared 5 bases from V and 4 bases from J, leaving 20 bases between. The CDR3 has 17 amino acids. CDR3 DNA: TGTGCCAGCAGCCTCGCGACGGCTAGTTCGCCCACCGGGGAGCTGTTTTTT. This sequence encodes CASSLATASSPTGELFF.

The chain joins TRBV2 to TRBJ2-7; weak D call: TRBD2 (5 bases). V lost 3 bases to trimming and J lost 2 bases, with 8 bases between them. The CDR3 is 13 residues long. Germline lookup yields CDR1 SNHLY and CDR2 FYNNEI. CDR3 sequence: CASSEDFTYEQYV. CDR3 coding DNA: TGTGCCAGCAGTGAGGACTTCACCTACGAGCAGTACGTC.

The genes are TRBV19 and TRBJ1-1, with D possibly TRBD1 on 6 matching bases. The germline V gene has CDR1 LNHDA and CDR2 SQIVND (reference sequence). This CDR3 contains 16 residues. Trimming cost V 5 bases and J 1 base, with 17 bases left between them. CDR3: CASSLQNRVTNTEAFF. CDR3 coding DNA: TGTGCCAGTAGTCTACAGAACAGGGTGACGAACACTGAAGCTTTCTTT.

The chain is built from TRBV19 and TRBJ2-3; TRBD1 agrees at 10 bases. The V segment lost 5 bases and the J segment 2 bases; nucleotides outside the gene matches: 7. The CDR3 spans 16 residues. CDR1 and CDR2 from the germline V gene are LNHDA and SQIVND (reference sequence). The CDR3 nucleotides read TGTGCCAGTAGTCCCTCTGGGACAGGGGACACAGATACGCAGTATTTT. It codes for CASSPSGTGDTDTQYF.

The V call is TRBV7-2, the J call TRBJ2-7; TRBD1 aligns across 10 bases. The junction had 4 bases not matched to a gene; V was cut back by 5 bases and J by 3 bases. Germline loops: CDR1 SGHTA, CDR2 FQGNSA. The CDR3 sequence is 14 residues long. The CDR3 loop is CASSPRTGGYEQYF. For the CDR3, the DNA is TGTGCCAGCAGCCCAAGGACAGGGGGCTACGAGCAGTACTTC.

This rearrangement joins TRBV4-3 to TRBJ2-2; TRBD2 agrees at 11 bases. CDR3 length equals 16 residues. CDR1 is LGHNA and CDR2 is YSLEER in the germline V gene. The V gene end was trimmed by 4 bases and the J gene end by 7 bases; junction bases not matched to a gene: 8. The CDR3 region is CASSLYSGGANGELFF. The DNA of the CDR3 is TGCGCCAGCAGCCTCTATAGCGGGGGGGCCAACGGGGAGCTGTTTTTT.

CDR3 region: CASSWAQRAATGELFF. For the CDR3, the DNA is TGTGCCAGCAGTTGGGCCCAGCGGGCGGCCACCGGGGAGCTGTTTTTT. The rearrangement links TRBV6-5 to TRBJ2-2, with D possibly being TRBD2 (6 bases). The CDR3 covers 16 residues. Trimming stripped 4 bases from V and 4 bases from J, with 16 bases between. Germline CDR1 reads MNHEY; CDR2 reads SVGAGI.

The V gene is TRBV6-1, the J gene TRBJ2-7; TRBD2 is a possible D gene (6 bases). Per germline, CDR1 MNHNS and CDR2 SASEGT. The CDR3 is 14 residues long. V was shortened by 4 bases and J by 0 bases, with 10 bases between the two germline ends. As DNA, the CDR3 is TGTGCCAGCAGTGTCCGGGACTCCTCCTACGAGCAGTACGTC. Its protein product is CASSVRDSSYEQYV.

The chain carries TRBV5-1 and TRBJ2-1; tentatively, D is TRBD2 (5 bases). The CDR3 extends over 15 amino acids. Germline V CDR1 and CDR2: SGHRS, YFSETQ. V was pared by 4 bases and J by 7 bases, with 18 bases between. CDR3 sequence: CASSPKRNFVNEQFF. Written as DNA, the CDR3 is TGCGCCAGCAGCCCAAAGCGGAATTTTGTGAATGAGCAGTTCTTC.

The rearrangement uses TRBV27 and TRBJ2-3; 7 nucleotides match TRBD2. This CDR3 spans 19 amino acids. V was clipped by 2 bases and J by 0 bases; unmatched bases: 14. The V gene's germline CDR1 is MNHEY and CDR2 SMNVEV (reference sequence). Here the CDR3 reads CASSLRERGGAVSTDTQYF. The CDR3 nucleotides are TGTGCCAGCAGTTTAAGGGAGCGGGGCGGGGCGGTTAGCACAGATACGCAGTATTTT.

V usage is TRBV7-9 and J usage is TRBJ1-5; TRBD1 agrees at 10 bases. J gave up 4 bases and V 6 bases, and 9 bases lay outside the gene matches. The length of the CDR3 is 16 residues. CDR1 SEHNR and CDR2 FQNEAQ come from the germline V gene (reference sequence). The CDR3 DNA reads as TGTGCCAGCAGACCTATTGGACAGGGGGGAAATCAGCCCCAGCATTTT. Its translation: CASRPIGQGGNQPQHF.

The V gene is TRBV7-2, the J gene TRBJ2-2; a weak D match, TRBD2 (5 bases). CDR3 length: 14 residues. The germline CDR1 and CDR2 sequences are SGHTA and FQGNSA. Deletions cut 8 bases from V and 2 bases from J, with 12 bases between. CDR3 region: CASRKDFNTGELFF. The CDR3 region has the DNA TGTGCCAGCCGTAAGGACTTCAACACCGGGGAGCTGTTTTTT.

The genes are TRBV11-2 and TRBJ1-3; maybe TRBD1 (6 bases). The CDR3 consists of 15 residues. The V end was cut by 3 bases, the J end by 4 bases, with 13 bases between. Germline assignment: CDR1 SGHAT and CDR2 FQNNGV. In DNA form, the CDR3 reads TGTGCCAGCAGCTTCTCAGGGGTTTTCGGAAACACCATATATTTT. It is translated as CASSFSGVFGNTIYF.

V is TRBV5-1 and J is TRBJ2-3; TRBD1 matches 10 bases. The CDR3 runs to 17 residues. Per germline, CDR1 SGHRS and CDR2 YFSETQ. The trim removed 4 bases at V and 3 bases at J, leaving 11 bases unmatched. The CDR3 nucleotides read TGCGCCAGCAGCCCCCTGTCGACAGGGGGCGCGACAGATACGCAGTATTTT. Translation: CASSPLSTGGATDTQYF.

This chain connects TRBV5-4 to TRBJ1-2, with D uncertain. The CDR3 consists of 15 residues. Germline V gene data show CDR1 as SGHNT and CDR2 as YYREEE (reference sequence). Trimming removed 0 bases at V and 0 bases at J, with 9 bases between. Here the CDR3 DNA reads TGTGCCAGCAGCTTGGCTGCGGGCACTAACTATGGCTACACCTTC. Its translation: CASSLAAGTNYGYTF. Supplemented by reference TRBV5-4 and TRBJ1-2, the full variable domain reads ETGVTQSPTHLIKTRGQQVTLRCSSQSGHNTVSWYQQALGQGPQFIFQYYREEENGRGNFPPRFSGLQFPNYSSELNVNALELDDSALYLCASSLAAGTNYGYTFGSGTRLTVV.

The chain couples TRBV7-2 to TRBJ1-1; unclear D gene. V shed 5 bases and J shed 0 bases, with 13 bases lying between them. The CDR3 sequence is 15 residues long. CDR1 is SGHTA and CDR2 is FQGNSA in the germline V gene. The CDR3 here is CASSLREEMNTEAFF. In DNA form, the CDR3 reads TGTGCCAGCAGCCTCCGGGAGGAGATGAACACTGAAGCTTTCTTT.

As concerns this clone: The missing conserved phenylalanine or tryptophan at the end of this CDR3 makes a read error likely. The CDR3 DNA reads TGTGCCAGTAGGCTAGATAGCGATTCACCCCTCCACTAT. Protein product: CASRLDSDSPLHY. This rearrangement joins TRBV19 to TRBJ1-6; D uncertain. CDR3 length: 13 amino acids. V lost 6 bases and J lost 8, with 11 bases in between. Germline V lookup: CDR1 LNHDA, CDR2 SQIVND (reference sequence).

This chain joins TRBV6-1 and TRBJ2-7, with a weak D call TRBD1 (6 bases). CDR3 size: 14 residues. V lost 1 base, J lost 3 bases, and 10 bases lay in between. CDR1 MNHNS and CDR2 SASEGT come from the germline V gene. Here the CDR3 reads CASSEVQGFYEQYF. The CDR3 DNA reads as TGTGCCAGCAGTGAAGTACAGGGTTTCTACGAGCAGTACTTC.

This chain links TRBV11-2 with TRBJ1-2; D is unclear. Germline CDR1 is SGHAT and CDR2 is FQNNGV. The ends were cut back, 3 bases at V and 5 bases at J, with 16 bases in the middle. CDR3 size: 15 residues. CDR3 sequence reads: CASSFGYEGEYGYTF. CDR3 bases: TGTGCCAGCAGCTTTGGGTACGAGGGCGAGTATGGCTACACCTTC.

V and J are TRBV16 and TRBJ2-1; the D gene is possibly TRBD1 (6 bases). The germline V gene has CDR1 KGHSY and CDR2 FQNENV. Trimming took off 8 bases at V and 5 bases at J, with 16 bases between the two ends. The CDR3 length is 14 residues. This CDR3 reads CASGINRADNEQFF. The CDR3 nucleotides are TGTGCCAGCGGCATAAACAGGGCAGACAATGAGCAGTTCTTC.